The 21 T cell receptor beta chains below all came from one sample that was sequenced in a study of T cells in localized non-small cell lung cancer. Method: immunoSEQ multiplex PCR; TCRdb's copy keeps in-frame clones and lacks some. The sample lists 58,000 or so clones; approximately 87% were seen once. Sequenced here: peripheral blood, sampled before any cancer treatment. These receptors came from a woman aged 40 to 75 with stage I lung adenocarcinoma.

The V gene is TRBV6-5, the J gene TRBJ2-5, with a tentative D call TRBD1 (7 bases). Trimming pared 10 bases from V and 0 bases from J, leaving 12 bases between. CDR1 and CDR2 from the germline V gene are MNHEY and SVGAGI. The CDR3 sequence is 13 residues long. DNA for the CDR3: TGTGCCACGACAGGGACTCACCAAGAGACCCAGTACTTC. It specifies CATTGTHQETQYF.

This sequence joins TRBV27 and TRBJ2-7, with TRBD2 as a possible D gene (6 bases). CDR1 and CDR2 (germline): MNHEY, SMNVEV (reference sequence). Trimming shortened V by 5 bases and J by 0 bases, and 11 bases separated the two germline ends. The CDR3 extends over 14 amino acids. DNA of the CDR3: TGTGCCAGCAGTACCGGGACTTACTCCTACGAGCAGTACTTC. Translating it yields CASSTGTYSYEQYF.

The chain uses TRBV2 and TRBJ2-3; D unresolved. Trimming pared 7 bases from V and 1 base from J, leaving 12 bases between. This CDR3 is 14 amino acids long. In germline, CDR1 is SNHLY, CDR2 FYNNEI. CDR3 protein: CASKSGVGTDTQYF. The CDR3 nucleotides read TGTGCCAGCAAGAGTGGAGTTGGCACAGATACGCAGTATTTT.

The chain is built from TRBV11-3 and TRBJ2-1, with 10 bases identical to TRBD1. The CDR3 length is 15 residues. Germline V gene data show CDR1 as SGHNT and CDR2 as YENEEA. The V segment lost 4 bases and the J segment 5 bases; nucleotides outside the gene matches: 5. CDR3 amino acids: CASSSGQGLHNEQFF. Here the CDR3 DNA reads TGTGCCAGCAGCTCGGGACAGGGGCTTCACAATGAGCAGTTCTTC.

The chain couples TRBV6-1 to TRBJ1-3; D remains unclear. Germline lookup yields CDR1 MNHNS and CDR2 SASEGT. V shed 7 bases and J shed 2 bases, with 15 bases lying between them. This CDR3 region has 15 residues. DNA for the CDR3: TGTGCCAGCACTCAAAGACCCAGTGCTGGAAACACCATATATTTT. Protein sequence: CASTQRPSAGNTIYF.

J is TRBJ2-1 and V is TRBV5-1, with a tentative D call TRBD2 (7 bases). Germline values: CDR1 SGHRS, CDR2 YFSETQ. The V gene lost 0 bases and the J gene lost 3 bases, with 10 bases spanning the gap. This CDR3 is built from 15 residues. CDR3 DNA: TGCGCCAGCAGCTTGGGCGGGGGCCTCTACAATGAGCAGTTCTTC. Protein sequence: CASSLGGGLYNEQFF.

V gene TRBV2 combines with J gene TRBJ2-2; 9 bases are shared with TRBD1. The ends lost 4 bases at V and 4 bases at J; junction bases unmatched: 4. The CDR3 contains 15 residues. Germline V gene sequence: CDR1 SNHLY, CDR2 FYNNEI. CDR3 protein: CASSALQGATGELFF. The CDR3 DNA reads TGTGCCAGCAGTGCTCTACAGGGGGCCACCGGGGAGCTGTTTTTT. The variable domain in full, with the rest retrieved from reference TRBV2 and TRBJ2-2, is EPEVTQTPSHQVTQMGQEVILRCVPISNHLYFYWYRQILGQKVEFLVSFYNNEISEKSEIFDDQFSVERPDGSNFTLKIRSTKLEDSAMYFCASSALQGATGELFFGEGSRLTVL.

The rearrangement uses TRBV7-9 and TRBJ1-2; TRBD1 matches at 8 bases. This CDR3 region has 12 residues. Germline trimming cut 3 bases from V and 7 bases from J; bases unmatched to any gene: 1. Germline CDR1 is SEHNR and CDR2 is FQNEAQ (reference sequence). The CDR3 DNA reads TGTGCCAGCAGCTTGGACAGGGCTGGCTACACCTTC. It yields the protein CASSLDRAGYTF.

The rearrangement uses TRBV19 and TRBJ1-1; D is perhaps TRBD1 (6 bases). Per germline, CDR1 LNHDA and CDR2 SQIVND (reference sequence). Trimming pared 5 bases from V and 0 bases from J, leaving 13 bases between. This CDR3 is built from 15 residues. The CDR3 DNA follows: TGTGCCAGTAGTCCCAGGGGCATCCTGAACACTGAAGCTTTCTTT. Translating it yields CASSPRGILNTEAFF.

The rearrangement joins TRBV18 to TRBJ2-7, with TRBD1 identical over 9 bases. Germline trimming cut 1 base from V and 1 base from J; bases unmatched to any gene: 5. CDR3 length: 16 amino acids. In germline, CDR1 is KGHSH, CDR2 LQKENI. The CDR3 DNA sequence: TGTGCCAGCTCACCACGGACAGGGGATGAGTCCTACGAGCAGTACTTC. Translated: CASSPRTGDESYEQYF.

This chain uses TRBV20-1 with TRBJ2-7, with D maybe TRBD2 (6 bases). The germline V gene has CDR1 DFQATT and CDR2 SNEGSKA (reference sequence). The CDR3 loop spans 11 amino acids. CDR3 sequence: CMGGPPYEQYF. The CDR3 nucleotides are TGCATGGGGGGACCCCCCTACGAGCAGTACTTC.

This rearrangement joins TRBV30 to TRBJ1-3; D is uncertain. Germline-derived CDR1 and CDR2 are GTSNPN and SVGIG (reference sequence). This CDR3 contains 15 residues. The V and J ends lost 1 base and 0 bases respectively, with 10 bases between them. The CDR3, as DNA: TGTGCCTGGAGTGCCGGACGGATCTCTGGAAACACCATATATTTT. The encoded protein is CAWSAGRISGNTIYF. Based on the CDR3 plus reference TRBV30 and TRBJ1-3, the full variable domain is SQTIHQWPATLVQPVGSPLSLECTVEGTSNPNLYWYRQAAGRGLQLLFYSVGIGQISSEVPQNLSASRPQDRQFILSSKKLLLSDSGFYLCAWSAGRISGNTIYFGEGSWLTVV.

V is TRBV25-1 and J is TRBJ2-2, with D possibly TRBD1 on 6 matching bases. This CDR3 is built from 14 residues. Germline V gene lookup returns CDR1 MGHDK and CDR2 SYGVNS. Trimming took off 6 bases at V and 0 bases at J, with 8 bases between the two ends. CDR3 sequence (DNA): TGTGCCAGCAGGGACAGTTCGAACACCGGGGAGCTGTTTTTT. This codes for CASRDSSNTGELFF.

The CDR3 sequence is CASSQHRDPKTGEAFF. The CDR3 coding sequence is TGTGCCAGCAGCCAACACCGGGACCCTAAAACGGGTGAAGCTTTCTTT. V is TRBV4-2 and J is TRBJ1-1, with D tentatively TRBD1 (5 bases). CDR3 length: 16 residues. Trimming left V 2 bases short and J 7 bases short, with 20 bases between. CDR1 is LGHNA, CDR2 YNFKEQ, per germline.

The chain joins TRBV27 to TRBJ2-2; 10 bases map to TRBD2. The CDR3 sequence is 15 residues long. The ends lost 6 bases at V and 6 bases at J; junction bases unmatched: 7. The germline gives CDR1 MNHEY, CDR2 SMNVEV (reference sequence). The CDR3 region has the DNA TGTGCCAGCAGACGCCTAGCGGGAGAACCCGGGGAGCTGTTTTTT. Residues: CASRRLAGEPGELFF.

V usage is TRBV7-9 and J usage is TRBJ1-1; the match to TRBD1 covers 8 bases. With V trimmed by 3 bases and J by 0 bases, 9 bases remained unmatched. The CDR3 length is 17 residues. Germline V CDR1 and CDR2: SEHNR, FQNEAQ (reference sequence). The CDR3 region is CASSFVSGGKVNTEAFF. The CDR3 DNA reads TGTGCCAGCAGCTTTGTGTCAGGGGGCAAAGTGAACACTGAAGCTTTCTTT. Filled out from reference TRBV7-9 and TRBJ1-1, the complete variable domain reads DTGVSQNPRHKITKRGQNVTFRCDPISEHNRLYWYRQTLGQGPEFLTYFQNEAQLEKSRLLSDRFSAERPKGSFSTLEIQRTEQGDSAMYLCASSFVSGGKVNTEAFFGQGTRLTVV.

The rearrangement uses TRBV2 and TRBJ2-1, with D tentatively TRBD2 (6 bases). The V end was cut by 2 bases, the J end by 4 bases, with 12 bases between. CDR3 length equals 15 residues. The germline CDR1 and CDR2 sequences are SNHLY and FYNNEI. The chain's CDR3 is CASSERAGPYNEQFF. The CDR3 bases are TGTGCCAGCAGTGAAAGGGCGGGACCGTACAATGAGCAGTTCTTC.

The chain carries TRBV6-1 and TRBJ2-7, with 12 bases matching TRBD2. Germline V gives CDR1 MNHNS, CDR2 SASEGT. The CDR3 extends over 14 amino acids. The J segment lost 2 bases and the V segment lost 7 bases, leaving 3 bases of the junction unmatched. DNA for the CDR3: TGTGCCAGCATACTAGCGGGAGGCGCCTACGAGCAGTACTTC. Translating gives CASILAGGAYEQYF.

The chain links TRBV7-9 to TRBJ1-4; no firm D call. V lost 4 bases and J lost 8, with 8 bases in between. Germline V gene sequence: CDR1 SEHNR, CDR2 FQNEAQ (reference sequence). The CDR3 extends over 12 amino acids. The CDR3 sequence is CASSSREEKLFF. The CDR3 nucleotides read TGTGCCAGCAGCTCCCGCGAGGAAAAACTGTTTTTT.

V is TRBV21-1 and J is TRBJ1-6; no DNA check was done on the table's D call, TRBD1. TRBV21-1 corresponds to a pseudogene. The CDR3 spans 15 residues. Written as DNA, the CDR3 is TGTGCCAGCAGCCCTCAGCGACAGTGGAATTCACCCCTCCACTTT. Its translation is CASSPQRQWNSPLHF.

The chain couples TRBV4-1 to TRBJ1-5; 7 nucleotides line up with TRBD1. The CDR3 is made up of 16 amino acids. With 0 bases clipped from V and 1 base from J, the junction kept 3 bases outside the gene matches. Germline values: CDR1 MGHRA, CDR2 YSYEKL. CDR3 region: CASSQDRQGSNQPQHF. The CDR3, as DNA: TGCGCCAGCAGCCAAGACCGACAGGGCAGCAATCAGCCCCAGCATTTT.